Reported below is one TCR beta chain. The sample comes from a study of a mutant IDH1 vaccine in newly diagnosed glioma. Whole-study context: Treated patients had a mean age of approximately 40 years and a sex split that was around 62% male and roughly 40% female.

Data came from immunoSEQ multiplex PCR; TCRdb stores just in-frame clones and leaves some out. The sample holds more than 50,000 clones; around 86% are singletons and the top ten take 2.5% to 3.5%. Germline CDR1 is MNHEY and CDR2 is SVGAGI. Trimming removed 0 bases at V and 3 bases at J, with 6 bases between. CDR3 length: 13 residues. The time point here: baseline, week 1 (first vaccination visit). Documented treatment: pre-vaccination baseline after standard-of-care therapy. J is TRBJ2-7 and V is TRBV6-5, with D maybe TRBD1 (5 bases). The sequence was obtained from a young man with glioma. Material: PBMCs, obtained from a glioma patient treated with radiotherapy, temozolomide or both. CDR3 protein: CASSYSQGYEQYF. DNA of the CDR3: TGTGCCAGCAGTTACTCGCAGGGCTACGAGCAGTACTTC.